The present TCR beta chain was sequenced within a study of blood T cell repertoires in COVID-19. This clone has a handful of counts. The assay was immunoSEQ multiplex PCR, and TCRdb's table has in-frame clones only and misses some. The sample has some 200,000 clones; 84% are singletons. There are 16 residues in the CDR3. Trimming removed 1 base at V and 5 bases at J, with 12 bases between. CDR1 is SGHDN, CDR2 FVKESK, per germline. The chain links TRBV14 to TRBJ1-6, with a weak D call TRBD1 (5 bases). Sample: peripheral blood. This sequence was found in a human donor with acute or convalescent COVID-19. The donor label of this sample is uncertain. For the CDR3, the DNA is TGTGCCAGCAGCCAAGGGAGACAGAGAAATAATTCACCCCTCCACTTT. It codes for CASSQGRQRNNSPLHF.